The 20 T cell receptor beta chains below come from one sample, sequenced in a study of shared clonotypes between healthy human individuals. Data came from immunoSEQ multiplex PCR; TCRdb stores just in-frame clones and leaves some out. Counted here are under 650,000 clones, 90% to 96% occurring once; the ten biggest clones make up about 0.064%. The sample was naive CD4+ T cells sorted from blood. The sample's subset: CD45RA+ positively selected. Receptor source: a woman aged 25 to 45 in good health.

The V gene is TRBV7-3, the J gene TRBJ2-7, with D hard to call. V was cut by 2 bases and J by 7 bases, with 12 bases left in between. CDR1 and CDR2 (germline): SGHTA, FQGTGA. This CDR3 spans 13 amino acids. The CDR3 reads CASSLDRSAEQYF. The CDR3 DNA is TGTGCCAGCAGCTTAGATCGCAGCGCGGAGCAGTACTTC.

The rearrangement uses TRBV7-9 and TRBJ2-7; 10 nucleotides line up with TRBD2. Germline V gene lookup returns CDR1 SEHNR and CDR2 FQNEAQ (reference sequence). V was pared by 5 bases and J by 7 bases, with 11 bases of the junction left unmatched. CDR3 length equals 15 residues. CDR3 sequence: CASSRQLAGSYEQYF. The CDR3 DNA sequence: TGTGCCAGCAGCCGTCAACTAGCGGGATCTTATGAGCAGTACTTC.

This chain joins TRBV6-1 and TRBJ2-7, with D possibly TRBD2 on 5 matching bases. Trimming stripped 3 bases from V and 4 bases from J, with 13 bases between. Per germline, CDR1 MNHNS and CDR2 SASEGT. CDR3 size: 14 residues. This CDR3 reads CASSDSGSSYEQYF. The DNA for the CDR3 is TGTGCCAGCAGTGATAGTGGGAGTTCTTACGAGCAGTACTTC.

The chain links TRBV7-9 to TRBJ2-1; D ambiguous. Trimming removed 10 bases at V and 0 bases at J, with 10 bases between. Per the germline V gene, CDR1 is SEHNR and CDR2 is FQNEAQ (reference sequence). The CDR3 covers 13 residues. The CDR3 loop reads CATGRSSYNEQFF. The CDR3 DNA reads TGTGCCACTGGACGGAGCTCCTACAATGAGCAGTTCTTC.

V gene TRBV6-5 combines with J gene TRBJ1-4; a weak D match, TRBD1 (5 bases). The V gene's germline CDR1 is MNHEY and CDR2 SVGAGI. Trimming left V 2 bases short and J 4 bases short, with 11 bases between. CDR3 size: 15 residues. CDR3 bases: TGTGCCAGCAGTTACGGGGCAGGGCTTAATGAAAAACTGTTTTTT. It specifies CASSYGAGLNEKLFF.

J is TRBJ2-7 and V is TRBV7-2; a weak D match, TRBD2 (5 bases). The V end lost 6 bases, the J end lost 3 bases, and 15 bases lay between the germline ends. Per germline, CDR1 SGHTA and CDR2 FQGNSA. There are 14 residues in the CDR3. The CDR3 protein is CASSELGVFYEQYF. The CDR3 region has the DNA TGTGCCAGCAGTGAACTCGGGGTCTTCTACGAGCAGTACTTC.

CDR3 residues: CSARRNTEAFF. In nucleotides, the CDR3 is TGCAGTGCGCGGAGAAACACTGAAGCTTTCTTT. The chain combines TRBV20-1 with TRBJ1-1; no reliable D call. The CDR3 sequence is 11 residues long. Deletions cut 6 bases from V and 2 bases from J, with 7 bases between. Germline V CDR1 and CDR2: DFQATT, SNEGSKA (reference sequence).

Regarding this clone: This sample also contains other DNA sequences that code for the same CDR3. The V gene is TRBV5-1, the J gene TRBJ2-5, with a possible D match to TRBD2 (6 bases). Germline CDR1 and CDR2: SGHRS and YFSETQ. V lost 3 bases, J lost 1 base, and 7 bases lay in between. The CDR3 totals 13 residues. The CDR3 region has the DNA TGCGCCAGCAGCTCCGGGGGCCAAGAGACCCAGTACTTC. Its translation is CASSSGGQETQYF.

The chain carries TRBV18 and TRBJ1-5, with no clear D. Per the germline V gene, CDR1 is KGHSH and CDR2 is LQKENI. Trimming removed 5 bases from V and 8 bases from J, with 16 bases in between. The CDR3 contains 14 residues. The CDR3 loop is CASSTTGNSEPQHF. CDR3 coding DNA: TGTGCCAGCTCAACGACCGGGAACAGTGAGCCCCAGCATTTT.

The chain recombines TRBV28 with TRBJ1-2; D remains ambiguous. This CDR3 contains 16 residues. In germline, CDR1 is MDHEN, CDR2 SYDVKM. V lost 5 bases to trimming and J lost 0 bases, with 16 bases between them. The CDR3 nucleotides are TGTGCCAGCAGTCCGCTCCGACTTGGACCTAACTATGGCTACACCTTC. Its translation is CASSPLRLGPNYGYTF.

The CDR3 nucleotides read TGCGCCAGCAGCCAAGATATCGGGGGACGAAACACCGGGGAGCTGTTTTTT. This translates into CASSQDIGGRNTGELFF. The chain joins TRBV4-1 to TRBJ2-2; a possible D gene is TRBD2 (6 bases). The V end was cut by 0 bases, the J end by 2 bases, with 13 bases between. The CDR3 spans 17 residues. Germline CDR1 MGHRA, CDR2 YSYEKL.

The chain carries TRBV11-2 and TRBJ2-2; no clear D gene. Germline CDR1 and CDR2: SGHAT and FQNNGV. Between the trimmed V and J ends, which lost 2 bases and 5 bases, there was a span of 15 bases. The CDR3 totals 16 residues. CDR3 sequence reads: CASSLSVWKKTGELFF. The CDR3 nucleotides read TGTGCCAGCAGCTTATCGGTTTGGAAGAAGACCGGGGAGCTGTTTTTT.

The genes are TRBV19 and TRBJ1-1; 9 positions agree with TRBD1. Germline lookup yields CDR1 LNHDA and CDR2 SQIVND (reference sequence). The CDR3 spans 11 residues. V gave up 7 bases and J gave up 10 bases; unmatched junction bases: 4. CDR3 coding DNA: TGTGCCAGTACCTCACAGGGGGCAGCTTTCTTT. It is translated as CASTSQGAAFF. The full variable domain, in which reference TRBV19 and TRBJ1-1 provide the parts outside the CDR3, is DGGITQSPKYLFRKEGQNVTLSCEQNLNHDAMYWYRQDPGQGLRLIYYSQIVNDFQKGDIAEGYSVSREKKESFPLTVTSAQKNPTAFYLCASTSQGAAFFGQGTRLTVV.

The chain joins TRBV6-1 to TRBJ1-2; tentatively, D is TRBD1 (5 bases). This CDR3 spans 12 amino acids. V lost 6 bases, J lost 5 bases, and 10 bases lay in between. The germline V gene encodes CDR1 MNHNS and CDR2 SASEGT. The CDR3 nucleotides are TGTGCCAGCAGAGGGGCGTCTTATGGCTACACCTTC. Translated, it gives CASRGASYGYTF.

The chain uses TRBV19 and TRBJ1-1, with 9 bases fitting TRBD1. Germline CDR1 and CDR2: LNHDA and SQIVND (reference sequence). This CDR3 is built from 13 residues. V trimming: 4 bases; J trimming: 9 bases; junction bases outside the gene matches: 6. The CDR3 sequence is CASSTGQGTKAFF. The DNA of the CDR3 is TGTGCCAGTAGTACAGGACAGGGGACGAAAGCTTTCTTT.

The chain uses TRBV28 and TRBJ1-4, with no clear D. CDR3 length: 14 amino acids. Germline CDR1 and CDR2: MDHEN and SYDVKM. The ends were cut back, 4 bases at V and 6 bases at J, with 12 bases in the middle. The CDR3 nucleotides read TGTGCCAGCAGTTCCCGGCCCCGTCATGAAAAACTGTTTTTT. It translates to CASSSRPRHEKLFF.

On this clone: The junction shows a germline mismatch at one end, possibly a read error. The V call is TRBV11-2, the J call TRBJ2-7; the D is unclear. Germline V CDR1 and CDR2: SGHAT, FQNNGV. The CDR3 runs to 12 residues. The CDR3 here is CASSLAFGIKVF. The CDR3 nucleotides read TGTGCCAGCAGCTTAGCTTTTGGTATCAAGGTCTTC. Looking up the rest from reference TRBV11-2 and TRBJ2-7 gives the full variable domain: EAGVAQSPRYKIIEKRQSVAFWCNPISGHATLYWYQQILGQGPKLLIQFQNNGVVDDSQLPKDRFSAERLKGVDSTLKIQPAKLEDSAVYLCASSLAFGIKVFGPGTRLTVT.

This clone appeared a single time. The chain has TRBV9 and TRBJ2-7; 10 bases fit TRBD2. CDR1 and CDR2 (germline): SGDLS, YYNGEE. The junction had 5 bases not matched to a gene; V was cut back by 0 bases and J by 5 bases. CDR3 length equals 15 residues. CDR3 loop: CASSVASGGPNEQYF. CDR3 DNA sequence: TGTGCCAGCAGCGTAGCTAGCGGGGGCCCCAACGAGCAGTACTTC.

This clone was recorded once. Written as DNA, the CDR3 is TGCGCCAGCAGCCTTGGACAGGGCTTGATCTACGAGCAGTACTTC. It encodes CASSLGQGLIYEQYF. The J gene is TRBJ2-7, the V gene TRBV5-1; 8 bases match TRBD1. Trimming took 4 bases from V and 3 from J; bases not matched to a gene: 9. Looked up from germline, CDR1 is SGHRS and CDR2 is YFSETQ. There are 15 residues in the CDR3.

CDR3 sequence: CASSPKQETQYF. In DNA, the CDR3 is TGTGCCAGCTCCCCTAAGCAAGAGACCCAGTACTTC. The V and J genes are TRBV18 and TRBJ2-5; no clear D gene. The V end was cut by 6 bases, the J end by 2 bases, with 7 bases between. This CDR3 has 12 amino acids. CDR1 and CDR2 (germline): KGHSH, LQKENI.